The clone carrying this T cell receptor (beta chain) showed up just a few times. This entry comes from a study of Graves' ophthalmopathy and Graves' hyperthyroidism. Looking at the study overall: Untreated patients at initial diagnosis provided peripheral blood.

TCR beta CDR3 amplification used RNA transcripts. HTBI primers primed a first-round RT-PCR, and a second-round multiplex PCR followed. TCRdb fed the multiplex PCR reads into MiXCR, producing one record per CDR3 protein. Seen here are some 520,000 distinct CDR3 sequences, 13% to 15% observed once, and the top ten hold 9.8%. Thyroid ultrasound, orbital computed tomography, TRAb, serum thyroxine and clinical symptoms formed the basis of diagnosis. PBMCs were isolated from an approximately 10 ml sample of fresh peripheral blood. CDR1 is SGHTA and CDR2 is FQGTGA in the germline V gene. CDR3 size: 15 residues. The ends were cut back, 1 base at V and 5 bases at J, with 14 bases in the middle.

The chain recombines TRBV7-3 with TRBJ1-1, with a possible D match to TRBD1 (6 bases). The sequencing sample was made of blood. The sequence was collected from a young woman with Graves' ophthalmopathy. DNA of the CDR3: TGTGCCAGCAGCTTAATAGGGGGGCGAAGAACTGAAGCTTTCTTT. Amino acid sequence: CASSLIGGRRTEAFF.